This T cell receptor beta chain was sequenced during a study of cytomegalovirus exposure and HLA in healthy donors. About this clone: The target antigen is unknown. At one boundary the junction diverges from the germline segment, which might be a read error.

The donors, nominally healthy at sampling, likely had unrecorded immune exposures. The study, taken as a whole, reports: Cytomegalovirus association was listed for around 180 TCR beta chains.

This PCR relied on a set of 60 Vbeta primers and 13 Jbeta primers. The protocol was immunoSEQ multiplex PCR, while the TCRdb copy is restricted to in-frame clones and leaves out a portion. In the table there are about 210,000 clones, approximately 86% of which are singletons. The sequence came from a boy between 2 and 10 years old in good health and CMV-seronegative. The specimen was PBMCs.

CDR3 nucleotides: TGTGCCAGCAGCAGGACTAGCGGGGGGCATAGGGGCTTC. Amino acids: CASSRTSGGHRGF. This chain uses TRBV28 with TRBJ2-4; 14 bases agree with TRBD2. The CDR3 length is 13 residues. The germline CDR1 and CDR2 sequences are MDHEN and SYDVKM. Based on the CDR3 plus reference TRBV28 and TRBJ2-4, the full variable domain is DVKVTQSSRYLVKRTGEKVFLECVQDMDHENMFWYRQDPGLGLRLIYFSYDVKMKEKGDIPEGYSVSREKKERFSLILESASTNQTSMYLCASSRTSGGHRGFGAGTRLSVL.